This TCR beta chain comes out of a study of OX40 agonist ivuxolimab in advanced cancers. Study-level information: Administration of intravenous ivuxolimab to patients occurred every 2 weeks at 0.01 to 10 mg/kg. Under the entry rules, prior anti-PD-1, anti-PD-L1 or anti-CTLA-4 therapy was allowed, and around 40% had some.

The data were produced by immunoSEQ multiplex PCR, yet TCRdb's version contains in-frame clones alone and is incomplete. The repertoire holds over 60,000 clones, with around 85% as singletons. The study, taken as a whole, reports: Blood T cells, both CD4+ and CD8+, expanded clonally by week 6 at 0.1 to 3.0 mg/kg. The mean number of expanded clones was higher in CD8+ T cells than in CD4+.

A note on this clone: The antigen remains undetermined.

The TCR comes from an adult with an advanced solid tumor such as melanoma, head and neck, liver or kidney cancer. Here the sequenced sample was CD4+ or CD8+ T cells sorted from blood, taken in a trial of the OX40 agonist ivuxolimab.

This chain's CDR3 is CASSRLTSALVGDEQFF. The CDR3 bases are TGTGCCAGCAGCCGGCTAACTAGCGCGCTCGTCGGGGATGAGCAGTTCTTC. This rearrangement joins TRBV7-9 to TRBJ2-1, with 7 bases identical to TRBD2. V was clipped by 5 bases and J by 8 bases; unmatched bases: 18. This CDR3 is built from 17 residues. The germline V gene encodes CDR1 SEHNR and CDR2 FQNEAQ (reference sequence).